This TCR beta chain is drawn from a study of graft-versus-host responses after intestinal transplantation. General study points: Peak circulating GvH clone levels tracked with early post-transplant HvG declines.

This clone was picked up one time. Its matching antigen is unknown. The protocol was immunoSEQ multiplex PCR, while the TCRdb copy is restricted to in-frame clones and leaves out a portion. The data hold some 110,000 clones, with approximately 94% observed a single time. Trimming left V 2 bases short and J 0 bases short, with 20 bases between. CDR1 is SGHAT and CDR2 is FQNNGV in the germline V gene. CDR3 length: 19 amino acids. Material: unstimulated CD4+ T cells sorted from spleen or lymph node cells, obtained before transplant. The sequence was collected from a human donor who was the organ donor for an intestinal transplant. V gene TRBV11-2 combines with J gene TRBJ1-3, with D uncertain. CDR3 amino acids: CASSLQRAPGLSSGNTIYF. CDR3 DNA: TGTGCCAGCAGCTTACAGAGGGCGCCAGGCCTTAGCTCTGGAAACACCATATATTTT.